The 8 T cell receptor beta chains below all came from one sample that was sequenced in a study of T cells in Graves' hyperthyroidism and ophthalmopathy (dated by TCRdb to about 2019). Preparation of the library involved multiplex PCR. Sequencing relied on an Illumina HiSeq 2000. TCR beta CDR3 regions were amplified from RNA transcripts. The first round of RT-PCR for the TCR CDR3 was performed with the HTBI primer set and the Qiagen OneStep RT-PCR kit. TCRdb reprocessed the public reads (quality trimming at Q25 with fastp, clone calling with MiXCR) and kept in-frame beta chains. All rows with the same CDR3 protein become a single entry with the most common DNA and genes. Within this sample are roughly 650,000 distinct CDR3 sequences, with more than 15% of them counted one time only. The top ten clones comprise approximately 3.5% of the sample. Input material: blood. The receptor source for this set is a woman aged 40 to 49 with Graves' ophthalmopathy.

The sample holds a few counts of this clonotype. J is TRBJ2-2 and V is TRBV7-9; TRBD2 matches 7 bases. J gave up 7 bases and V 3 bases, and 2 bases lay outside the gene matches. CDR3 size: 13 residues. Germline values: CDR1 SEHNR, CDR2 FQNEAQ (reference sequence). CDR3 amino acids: CASSFSSGGELFF. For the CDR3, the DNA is TGTGCCAGCAGCTTCTCTAGCGGCGGGGAGCTGTTTTTT.

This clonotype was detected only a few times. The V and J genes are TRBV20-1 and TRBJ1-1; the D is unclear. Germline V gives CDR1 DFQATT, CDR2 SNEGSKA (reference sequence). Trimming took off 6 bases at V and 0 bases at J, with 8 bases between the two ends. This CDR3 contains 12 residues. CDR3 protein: CSASGLNTEAFF. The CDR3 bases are TGCAGTGCCTCGGGGTTGAACACTGAAGCTTTCTTT.

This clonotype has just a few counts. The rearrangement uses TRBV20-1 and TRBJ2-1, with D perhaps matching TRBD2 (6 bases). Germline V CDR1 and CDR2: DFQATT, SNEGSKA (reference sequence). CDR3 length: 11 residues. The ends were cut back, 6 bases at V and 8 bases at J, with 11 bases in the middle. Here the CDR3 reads CSAQGLYEQFF. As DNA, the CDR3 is TGCAGTGCCCAGGGACTTTATGAGCAGTTCTTC.

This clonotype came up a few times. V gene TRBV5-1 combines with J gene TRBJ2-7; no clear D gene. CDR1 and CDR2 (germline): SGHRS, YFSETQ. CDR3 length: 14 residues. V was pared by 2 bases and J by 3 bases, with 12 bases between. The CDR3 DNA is TGCGCCAGCAGCTTTCAGTCCCCTAACTACGAGCAGTACTTC. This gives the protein CASSFQSPNYEQYF.

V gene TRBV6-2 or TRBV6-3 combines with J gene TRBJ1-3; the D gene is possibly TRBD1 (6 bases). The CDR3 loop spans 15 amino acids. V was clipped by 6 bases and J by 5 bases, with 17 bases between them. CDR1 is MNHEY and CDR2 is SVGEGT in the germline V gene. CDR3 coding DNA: TGTGCCAGCAGCCATGACAGGAATTCGAGAAACACCATATATTTT. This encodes CASSHDRNSRNTIYF.

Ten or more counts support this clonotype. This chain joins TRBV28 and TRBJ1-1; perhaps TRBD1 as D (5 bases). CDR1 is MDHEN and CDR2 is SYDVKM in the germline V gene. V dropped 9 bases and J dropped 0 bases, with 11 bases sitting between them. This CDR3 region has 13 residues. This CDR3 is CASIRGMNTEAFF. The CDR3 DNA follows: TGTGCCAGTATACGGGGGATGAACACTGAAGCTTTCTTT. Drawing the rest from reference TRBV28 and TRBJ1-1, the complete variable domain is DVKVTQSSRYLVKRTGEKVFLECVQDMDHENMFWYRQDPGLGLRLIYFSYDVKMKEKGDIPEGYSVSREKKERFSLILESASTNQTSMYLCASIRGMNTEAFFGQGTRLTVV.

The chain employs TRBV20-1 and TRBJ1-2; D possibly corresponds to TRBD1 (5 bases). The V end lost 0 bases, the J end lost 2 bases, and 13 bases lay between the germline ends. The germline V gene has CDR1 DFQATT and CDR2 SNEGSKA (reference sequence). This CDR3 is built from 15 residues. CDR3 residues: CSARDHGAWNYGYTF. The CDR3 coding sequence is TGCAGTGCTAGAGATCACGGGGCGTGGAACTATGGCTACACCTTC.

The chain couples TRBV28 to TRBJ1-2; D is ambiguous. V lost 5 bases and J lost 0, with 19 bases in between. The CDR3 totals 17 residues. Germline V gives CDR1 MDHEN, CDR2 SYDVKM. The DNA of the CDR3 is TGTGCCAGCAGTCAGGCGTTCTTCAGGAGCACTAACTATGGCTACACCTTC. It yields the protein CASSQAFFRSTNYGYTF.